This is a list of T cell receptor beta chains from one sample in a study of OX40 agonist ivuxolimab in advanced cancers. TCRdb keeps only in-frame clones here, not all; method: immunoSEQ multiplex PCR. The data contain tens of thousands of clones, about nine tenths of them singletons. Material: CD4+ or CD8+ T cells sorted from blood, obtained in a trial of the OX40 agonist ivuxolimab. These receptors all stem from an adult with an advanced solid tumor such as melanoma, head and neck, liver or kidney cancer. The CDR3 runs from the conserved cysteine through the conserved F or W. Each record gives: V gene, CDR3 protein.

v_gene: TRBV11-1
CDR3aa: CASSLVPSDSYNEQFF

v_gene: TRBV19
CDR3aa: CASSSVTTNTGELFF

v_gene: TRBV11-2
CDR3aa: CASSPAGTGRGYGQFF

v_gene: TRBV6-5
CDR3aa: CASRKAGAADTQYF

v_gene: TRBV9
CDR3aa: CASSVQDEQFF

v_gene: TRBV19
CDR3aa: CASSPTGGRGNQPQHF

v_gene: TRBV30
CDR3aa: CAWSGTGGELGYGYTF

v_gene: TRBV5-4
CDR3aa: CASSQGSSSYEQYF

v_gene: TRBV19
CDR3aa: CASSLTSGRLPEQFF

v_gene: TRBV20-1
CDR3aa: CSASDTQYF

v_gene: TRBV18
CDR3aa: CASSPREGLNTEAFF

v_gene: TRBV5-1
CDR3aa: CASSLSRTGSVSEQFF

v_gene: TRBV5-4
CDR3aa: CASSKSRSPNIQYF

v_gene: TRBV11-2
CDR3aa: CASSLRQGGDQPQHF

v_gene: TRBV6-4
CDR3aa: CASSAQGPYNEQFF

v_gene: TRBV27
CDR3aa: CASRLERGTGELFF

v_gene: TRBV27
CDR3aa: CASSRTTGVNSPLHF